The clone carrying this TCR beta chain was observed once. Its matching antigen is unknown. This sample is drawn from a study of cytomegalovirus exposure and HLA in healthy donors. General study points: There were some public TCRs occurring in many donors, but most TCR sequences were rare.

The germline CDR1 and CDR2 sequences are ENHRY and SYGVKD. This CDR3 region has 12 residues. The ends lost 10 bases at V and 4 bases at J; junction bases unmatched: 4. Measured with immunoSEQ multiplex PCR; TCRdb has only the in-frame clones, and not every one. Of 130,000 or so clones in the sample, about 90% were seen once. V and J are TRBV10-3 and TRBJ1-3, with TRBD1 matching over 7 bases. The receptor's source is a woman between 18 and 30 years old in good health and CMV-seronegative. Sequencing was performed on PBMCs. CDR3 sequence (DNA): TGTGCCAGCGGGACAGCGGGAAACACCATATATTTT. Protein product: CASGTAGNTIYF.